These 17 T cell receptor beta chains were sequenced from one sample in a study of early T cells in non-severe SARS-CoV-2 infection. TCRdb itself ran the 5' RACE reads through MiXCR, one entry per CDR3 protein. Of 65,000 to 95,000 distinct CDR3 sequences detected, 11% to 15% appear once; the ten largest clones hold 9.5% to 13%. Sequenced material: whole blood. Source of these receptors: an adult who was a healthcare worker with PCR-confirmed SARS-CoV-2 infection or an uninfected control (not recorded which).

This clonotype came up many times. The gene calls are TRBV5-1 and TRBJ1-6; TRBD1 matches at 7 bases. CDR3 length equals 17 residues. CDR1 is SGHRS, CDR2 YFSETQ, per germline. V dropped 4 bases and J dropped 7; count of bases not matched to a gene: 14. CDR3 in amino acids: CASSLFSTGTDNSPLHF. The CDR3 nucleotides read TGCGCCAGCAGCCTTTTCAGTACCGGGACAGACAATTCACCCCTCCACTTT.

The rearrangement links TRBV12-3 or TRBV12-4 to TRBJ1-1; 8 bases fit TRBD1. V trimming: 6 bases; J trimming: 6 bases; junction bases outside the gene matches: 9. This CDR3 region has 14 residues. The CDR3 is CASSPNRGFAEAFF. The DNA of the CDR3 is TGTGCCAGCAGCCCAAACAGGGGGTTCGCTGAAGCTTTCTTT.

The chain links TRBV5-4 to TRBJ1-1; a possible D gene is TRBD1 (5 bases). From germline, CDR1 is SGHNT and CDR2 YYREEE (reference sequence). V gave up 4 bases and J gave up 2 bases, with 15 bases separating them. The CDR3 consists of 15 residues. The CDR3 nucleotides are TGTGCCAGCAGCCAGCGGACCGGGGGTAACACTGAAGCTTTCTTT. Residues: CASSQRTGGNTEAFF.

This clonotype was seen a few times. The rearrangement links TRBV7-8 to TRBJ2-5, with TRBD2 matching over 8 bases. The V gene end was trimmed by 4 bases and the J gene end by 2 bases; junction bases not matched to a gene: 12. Germline CDR1 reads SGHVS; CDR2 reads FQNEAQ. The CDR3 length is 17 residues. In DNA form, the CDR3 reads TGTGCCAGCAGCTCTCCCGCTCGGGGGGGCCGACAAGAGACCCAGTACTTC. The encoded protein is CASSSPARGGRQETQYF.

In its sample, this clonotype was seen a few times. This chain links TRBV7-9 with TRBJ1-1; D may be TRBD1 (6 bases). Trimming stripped 5 bases from V and 5 bases from J, with 15 bases between. The CDR3 covers 14 residues. The germline V gene has CDR1 SEHNR and CDR2 FQNEAQ (reference sequence). CDR3 sequence (DNA): TGTGCCAGCAGCCTAGAGGGGGGAGGAACTGAAGCTTTCTTT. Translated: CASSLEGGGTEAFF.

The chain employs TRBV20-1 and TRBJ2-7; 10 positions match TRBD2. CDR1 DFQATT and CDR2 SNEGSKA come from the germline V gene (reference sequence). The J segment lost 4 bases and the V segment lost 6 bases, leaving 9 bases of the junction unmatched. The CDR3 runs to 14 residues. For the CDR3, the DNA is TGCAGTGCGGGGGGGACTAGCGATTTGTACGAGCAGTACTTC. Its protein is CSAGGTSDLYEQYF.

This clonotype showed up many times. This chain connects TRBV28 to TRBJ1-2; TRBD1 matches 8 bases. The CDR3 runs 13 residues. V shed 7 bases and J 4 bases; nucleotides not matched to a gene: 5. The germline V gene has CDR1 MDHEN and CDR2 SYDVKM. In DNA, the CDR3 is TGTGCCAGCACCGGGACAGGACGCTATGGCTACACCTTC. Protein sequence: CASTGTGRYGYTF.

V is TRBV29-1 and J is TRBJ2-7, with D possibly matching TRBD1 (5 bases). V was shortened by 7 bases and J by 0 bases, with 13 bases between the two germline ends. The germline gives CDR1 SQVTM, CDR2 ANQGSEA. The CDR3 sequence is 13 residues long. The CDR3 loop reads CSASDSISYEQYF. The CDR3 DNA is TGCAGCGCGTCTGACAGTATCTCCTACGAGCAGTACTTC.

This clonotype was seen only a few times. V is TRBV18 and J is TRBJ2-7; 7 bases fit TRBD2. Germline CDR1 and CDR2: KGHSH and LQKENI. The length of the CDR3 is 16 residues. Trimming removed 0 bases from V and 3 bases from J; junction bases left unmatched: 8. CDR3 region: CASSPPGLGGIYEQYF. Written as DNA, the CDR3 is TGTGCCAGCTCACCACCCGGGCTCGGGGGGATCTACGAGCAGTACTTC.

The chain couples TRBV3-1 to TRBJ1-3; D gene ambiguous. The ends were cut back, 0 bases at V and 2 bases at J, with 11 bases in the middle. Germline CDR1 and CDR2: LGHDT and YNNKEL (reference sequence). CDR3 length: 16 residues. CDR3 protein: CASSQERLFPGNTIYF. In DNA, the CDR3 is TGTGCCAGCAGCCAAGAGAGGTTGTTCCCTGGAAACACCATATATTTT.

V gene TRBV29-1 combines with J gene TRBJ2-1; D perhaps matches TRBD2 (6 bases). The V and J ends lost 5 bases and 3 bases respectively, with 20 bases between them. The CDR3 is made up of 16 amino acids. The germline V gene has CDR1 SQVTM and CDR2 ANQGSEA. The DNA for the CDR3 is TGCAGCGTTACGAGACTAGAGTTGGGAGGCTACAATGAGCAGTTCTTC. The encoded protein is CSVTRLELGGYNEQFF.

This sequence joins TRBV11-2 and TRBJ2-3; D possibly corresponds to TRBD2 (5 bases). This CDR3 has 11 residues. Trimming took off 1 base at V and 15 bases at J, with 11 bases between the two ends. Looked up from germline, CDR1 is SGHAT and CDR2 is FQNNGV. In DNA form, the CDR3 reads TGTGCCAGCAGCTTAGTGGACTCCCTATATTTT. Residues: CASSLVDSLYF.

This clonotype has a handful of counts. This chain uses TRBV7-6 with TRBJ1-6; tentative D call: TRBD1 (6 bases). Between the trimmed V and J ends, which lost 5 bases and 5 bases, there was a span of 13 bases. CDR3 size: 15 residues. Germline V gene data show CDR1 as SGHVS and CDR2 as FNYEAQ. CDR3 sequence (DNA): TGTGCCAGCAGCCCCCAGACAGGAAATAATTCACCCCTCCACTTT. It codes for CASSPQTGNNSPLHF. The variable domain in full, with the rest retrieved from reference TRBV7-6 and TRBJ1-6, is GAGVSQSPRYKVTKRGQDVALRCDPISGHVSLYWYRQALGQGPEFLTYFNYEAQQDKSGLPNDRFSAERPEGSISTLTIQRTEQRDSAMYRCASSPQTGNNSPLHFGNGTRLTVT.

The rearrangement links TRBV12-3 or TRBV12-4 to TRBJ2-3; D could derive from TRBD1 or TRBD2 (5 bases each). The germline V and J ends were trimmed by 3 bases and 1 base, with 14 bases remaining between them. CDR3 length: 16 amino acids. As DNA, the CDR3 is TGTGCCAGCAGTTTCGGGACCGTCGTCGGCACAGATACGCAGTATTTT. This codes for CASSFGTVVGTDTQYF.

Ten or more counts support this clonotype. This chain connects TRBV11-2 to TRBJ2-3; unclear D gene. CDR3 length: 12 residues. Trimming took off 1 base at V and 5 bases at J, with 4 bases between the two ends. CDR1 is SGHAT, CDR2 FQNNGV, per germline. The CDR3 sequence is CASSLGEDTQYF. The CDR3 DNA reads as TGTGCCAGCAGCTTAGGAGAAGATACGCAGTATTTT.

The table lists this clonotype with many counts. This chain links TRBV5-1 with TRBJ1-5; a weak D match, TRBD1 (6 bases). Germline values: CDR1 SGHRS, CDR2 YFSETQ. CDR3 length equals 15 residues. V was pared by 0 bases and J by 5 bases, with 12 bases between. CDR3 sequence reads: CASSLDGGAYQPQHF. The CDR3 DNA follows: TGCGCCAGCAGCTTGGATGGGGGCGCTTATCAGCCCCAGCATTTT. Full variable domain (outside the CDR3, taken from reference TRBV5-1 and TRBJ1-5): KAGVTQTPRYLIKTRGQQVTLSCSPISGHRSVSWYQQTPGQGLQFLFEYFSETQRNKGNFPGRFSGRQFSNSRSEMNVSTLELGDSALYLCASSLDGGAYQPQHFGDGTRLSIL.

This clonotype was seen a few times. The chain links TRBV20-1 to TRBJ2-1; D remains ambiguous. Germline V gene lookup returns CDR1 DFQATT and CDR2 SNEGSKA (reference sequence). Trimming left V 2 bases short and J 3 bases short, with 11 bases between. The CDR3 has 14 amino acids. CDR3 in amino acids: CSARNNRDYNEQFF. DNA of the CDR3: TGCAGTGCTAGAAACAACAGAGACTACAATGAGCAGTTCTTC.